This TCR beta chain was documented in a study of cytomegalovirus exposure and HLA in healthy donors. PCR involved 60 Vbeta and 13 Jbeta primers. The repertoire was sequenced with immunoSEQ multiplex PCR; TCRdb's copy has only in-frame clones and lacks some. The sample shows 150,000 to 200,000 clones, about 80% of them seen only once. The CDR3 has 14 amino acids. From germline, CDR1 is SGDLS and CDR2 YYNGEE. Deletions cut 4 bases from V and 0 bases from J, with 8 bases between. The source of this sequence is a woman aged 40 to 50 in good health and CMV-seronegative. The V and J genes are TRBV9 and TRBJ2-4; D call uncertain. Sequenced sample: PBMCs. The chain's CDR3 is CASSPQSAKNIQYF. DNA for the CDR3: TGTGCCAGCAGCCCTCAGTCAGCCAAAAACATTCAGTACTTC.